A selection of T cell receptor beta chains follows, all from one sample in a study of CD8+ T cells in alopecia areata. Sequencing used immunoSEQ multiplex PCR; TCRdb keeps in-frame clones, though not all of them. The sample consists of some 190,000 clones, around three fifths of them appearing once. The sample was CD4+ T cells sorted from blood, taken at approximately week 49, from a patient treated with tofacitinib. The receptors shown here come from a human donor with alopecia areata. Both conserved end residues are part of each CDR3. The D gene is left open where the match is weak. Only part of the rows carry a size: once, few, many, or a class if the clone is expanded.

TRBV7-8	TRBJ2-1	-	TRBD2	TGTGCCAGCAGCTTAAGCCCGGGACTAGCGGGGGGGCACAATGAGCAGTTCTTC	CASSLSPGLAGGHNEQFF
TRBV7-2	TRBJ2-3	-	-	TGTGCCAGCAGCTTACGACCGATCACAGATACGCAGTATTTT	CASSLRPITDTQYF
TRBV30	TRBJ2-2	-	-	TGTGCCTGGAGTGTGAGGGTTGGCGGGGAGCTGTTTTTT	CAWSVRVGGELFF
TRBV29-1	TRBJ2-3	-	-	TGCAGCGTCTCGGACACAGATACGCAGTATTTT	CSVSDTDTQYF
TRBV29-1	TRBJ2-5	few	-	TGCAGCGTTGAGACCCAGTACTTC	CSVETQYF
TRBV25-1	TRBJ1-2	-	-	TGTGCCAGCAGTGAATGGGAAATATCCGGCTACACCTTC	CASSEWEISGYTF
TRBV7-9	TRBJ1-2	-	-	TGTGCCAGCAGCTTAGCTCTATCCCAGGAGTCTGGCTACACCTTC	CASSLALSQESGYTF
TRBV27	TRBJ1-2	-	-	TGTGCCAGCAGTTTCACCCCCTCGGGACTCTATGGCTACACCTTC	CASSFTPSGLYGYTF
TRBV10-3	TRBJ2-1	-	-	TGTGCCATCAGTGGGTCCGTAGGGGACAATGAGCAGTTCTTC	CAISGSVGDNEQFF
TRBV7-2	TRBJ2-3	-	-	TGTGCCAGCAGCACAGAGGGGTTAGCCACAGATACGCAGTATTTT	CASSTEGLATDTQYF
TRBV29-1	TRBJ2-3	-	TRBD1	TGCAGCGCCCACCTGCGACAGGGGGAACGTGATACGCAGTATTTT	CSAHLRQGERDTQYF
TRBV5-6	TRBJ1-2	-	-	TGTGCCAGCAGCTTGGCCTTTCGGGGGGCCTATGGCTACACCTTC	CASSLAFRGAYGYTF
TRBV29-1	TRBJ1-1	-	TRBD1	TGCAGCGTCGGACAGGGGGGAGGGACTGAAGCTTTCTTT	CSVGQGGGTEAFF
TRBV7-3	TRBJ2-2	-	-	TGTGCCAGCAGCTCGGGGATCGCAGGCCGCACCGAGCTGTTTTTT	CASSSGIAGRTELFF
TRBV5-6	TRBJ2-1	-	-	TGTGCCAGCAGCTATCGCTACAATGAGCAGTTCTTC	CASSYRYNEQFF
TRBV2	TRBJ2-6	-	TRBD1	TGTGCCAGCAGTGATTTAGGGACAGGGATCTCTGGGGCCAACGTCCTGACTTTC	CASSDLGTGISGANVLTF
TRBV9	TRBJ1-5	-	TRBD1	TGTGCCAGCAGCAAAGGGACAGGGGGCAATCAGCCCCAGCATTTT	CASSKGTGGNQPQHF
TRBV9	TRBJ2-3	-	-	TGTGCCAGCAGCGTAGTCTCCGGGAGAGGTGGAGGGACGCAGTATTTT	CASSVVSGRGGGTQYF
TRBV6-5	TRBJ2-7	-	-	TGTGCCAGCAGTTATACAGGGAGCTCCTACGAGCAGTACTTC	CASSYTGSSYEQYF
TRBV27	TRBJ1-1	-	-	TGTGCCAGCAGACCACTACTGGTGGGACGGCGGAACACTGAAGCTTTCTTT	CASRPLLVGRRNTEAFF
TRBV7-9	TRBJ2-7	-	-	TGTGCCAGCAGTTCAGATTATACGGGGGTCCCTGACGAGCAGTACTTC	CASSSDYTGVPDEQYF
TRBV27	TRBJ2-1	-	-	TGTGCCAGCTCAATGTCAGGACAGACTTTTATAGTGCAGTTCTTC	CASSMSGQTFIVQFF
TRBV12-5	TRBJ2-3	many	-	TGTGCTAGTGCCATGGGACTCCTCGGCTGGGCAGATACGCAGTATTTT	CASAMGLLGWADTQYF
TRBV10-2	TRBJ2-7	few	-	TGCGCCAGCAGCCCAGACATCCCCTACGAGCAGTACTTC	CASSPDIPYEQYF
TRBV4-1	TRBJ2-6	-	-	TGCGCCAGCAGCCACCAGGACGGTCCCCGACGCAACGTCCTGACTTTC	CASSHQDGPRRNVLTF
TRBV15	TRBJ2-3	few	-	TGTGCCACCAGCCGGCTCCATCCCTCAGGAGTTGGGGGCACAGATACGCAGTATTTT	CATSRLHPSGVGGTDTQYF
TRBV5-1	TRBJ2-5	-	-	TGCGCCAGCAGCCCTGGACAGTCAACGTTGGAGACCCAGTACTTC	CASSPGQSTLETQYF
TRBV30	TRBJ2-2	-	-	TGTGCCTGGAGCGTACGGGCGTATTGGGAGCTGTTTTTT	CAWSVRAYWELFF
TRBV10-3	TRBJ2-1	-	-	TGTGCCATCAGAGAATCGGTTAACAATGAGCAGTTCTTC	CAIRESVNNEQFF
TRBV9	TRBJ2-7	-	TRBD1	TGTGCCAGCAGCGTCCGGGACAGGGGATACGAGCAGTACTTC	CASSVRDRGYEQYF
TRBV30	TRBJ1-6	-	-	TGTGCCTGGAGTCTGGATCGTTCACCCCTCCACTTT	CAWSLDRSPLHF
TRBV7-8	TRBJ2-1	-	-	TGTGCCAGCAGCCGCAGGGGACCCTTTGACAATGAGCAGTTCTTC	CASSRRGPFDNEQFF
TRBV5-1	TRBJ1-1	-	-	TGCGCCAGCAGTCAACATCTTTCGACTGAAGCTTTCTTT	CASSQHLSTEAFF
TRBV29-1	TRBJ1-2	-	-	TGCAGCGTTTCTACTTGGGACACAACAAACTATGGCTACACCTTC	CSVSTWDTTNYGYTF
TRBV29-1	TRBJ1-1	once	TRBD1	TGCAGCGGACTGACAGGGGGCAACACTGAAGCTTTCTTT	CSGLTGGNTEAFF
TRBV29-1	TRBJ2-7	-	-	TGCAGCGTTCGACTATACGACGACAGCTACGAGCAGTACTTC	CSVRLYDDSYEQYF
TRBV30	TRBJ1-2	-	TRBD1	TGTGCCTCAAGACAGGGGGCGAGAGGCTACACCTTC	CASRQGARGYTF
TRBV18	TRBJ2-7	-	TRBD2	TGTGCCAGCTCACCGACAGCGGGAAACTACGAGCAGTACTTC	CASSPTAGNYEQYF
TRBV7-2	TRBJ1-2	few	TRBD1	TGTGCCAGCAGCACGTATACAGGGGAAGGGGATGGCTACACCTTC	CASSTYTGEGDGYTF
TRBV5-4	TRBJ2-7	-	TRBD1	TGTGCCAGCAGCCCGGATGGGACAGCGGTCTCCTACGAGCAGTACTTC	CASSPDGTAVSYEQYF
TRBV5-1	TRBJ1-6	-	-	TGCGCCAGCAGCACGGGGGCGAATTCACCCCTCCACTTT	CASSTGANSPLHF
TRBV29-1	TRBJ1-5	-	-	TGCAGCGTTGTAGAAGGGTCCCAGCCCCAGCATTTT	CSVVEGSQPQHF
TRBV2	TRBJ2-7	-	-	TGTGCCAGCAGTGATTATGACGAAGCCTACGAGCAGTACTTC	CASSDYDEAYEQYF
TRBV7-2	TRBJ2-7	-	-	TGTGCCAGCAGCTATCGGTCAGGCAGCTACGAGCAGTACTTC	CASSYRSGSYEQYF
TRBV29-1	TRBJ1-2	-	-	TGCAGCGTGGGGACGGATAGGGGATGGGGCTACACCTTC	CSVGTDRGWGYTF
TRBV4-3	TRBJ2-7	-	-	TGCGCCAGCAGTCCGTGCCACGAGCAGTACTTC	CASSPCHEQYF
TRBV2	TRBJ1-6	-	TRBD1	TGTGCCAGCAGGCTGATACAGGGGATCGATTCACCCCTCCACTTT	CASRLIQGIDSPLHF
TRBV6-1	TRBJ2-7	-	TRBD1	TGTGCCAGCAGCCCGGACAGGGCCTACGAGCAGTACTTC	CASSPDRAYEQYF
TRBV25-1	TRBJ2-7	-	-	TGTGCCAGCAGTGATGTTGGGTACGAGCAGTACTTC	CASSDVGYEQYF
TRBV29-1	TRBJ2-3	-	-	TGCAGCGTTGAGGGGCAAAGCACAGATACGCAGTATTTT	CSVEGQSTDTQYF
TRBV30	TRBJ1-2	-	TRBD1	TGTGCCTGGAGGGGAACACAGGGGACAGCCCTCTATGGCTACACCTTC	CAWRGTQGTALYGYTF
TRBV30	TRBJ2-3	-	-	TGTGCCTGGAGTGTAACGGGGTTGGCCGCAGATACGCAGTATTTT	CAWSVTGLAADTQYF
TRBV29-1	TRBJ2-2	-	-	TGCAGCGTTGATCAGGGCGCGAACACCGGGGAGCTGTTTTTT	CSVDQGANTGELFF
TRBV25-1	TRBJ1-2	-	-	TGTGCCAGCAGTGAAAAGGGGAAGGTTAAGGGCTACACCTTC	CASSEKGKVKGYTF
TRBV14	TRBJ1-2	-	-	TGTGCCAGCAGCCAATCGCCGGGTTACTATGGCTACACCTTC	CASSQSPGYYGYTF
TRBV4-3	TRBJ2-7	-	TRBD2	TGCGCCAGCAGCCAAGTTAGCGGGGGGGCCTACGAGCAGTACTTC	CASSQVSGGAYEQYF
TRBV5-4	TRBJ2-7	once	-	TGTGCCAGCAGCCGAGAACAGGGGGGGGAGCAGTACTTC	CASSREQGGEQYF
TRBV6-6	TRBJ1-2	few	-	TGTGCCAGCAGCACCCCCTACACCTTC	CASSTPYTF
TRBV20-1	TRBJ2-7	-	TRBD1	TGCAGTGCCGACAGGGGCTACGAGCAGTACTTC	CSADRGYEQYF
TRBV30	TRBJ2-3	-	-	TGTGCCTGGAGCGAAACTACAGGGAACACAGATACGCAGTATTTT	CAWSETTGNTDTQYF